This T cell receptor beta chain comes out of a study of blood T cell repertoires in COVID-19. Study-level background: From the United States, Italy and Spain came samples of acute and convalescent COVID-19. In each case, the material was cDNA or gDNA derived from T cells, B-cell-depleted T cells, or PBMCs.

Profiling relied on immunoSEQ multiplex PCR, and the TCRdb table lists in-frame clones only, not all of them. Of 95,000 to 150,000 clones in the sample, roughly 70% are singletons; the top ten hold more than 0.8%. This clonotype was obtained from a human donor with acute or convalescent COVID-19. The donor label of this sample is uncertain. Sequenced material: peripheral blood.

The CDR3 spells CASSLDGPSGEQFF. The DNA for the CDR3 is TGTGCCAGCAGCTTAGATGGCCCTTCGGGTGAGCAGTTCTTC. This chain links TRBV11-3 with TRBJ2-1; no definite D call. V lost 0 bases and J lost 9, with 12 bases in between. The germline V gene encodes CDR1 SGHNT and CDR2 YENEEA. The CDR3 has 14 residues.